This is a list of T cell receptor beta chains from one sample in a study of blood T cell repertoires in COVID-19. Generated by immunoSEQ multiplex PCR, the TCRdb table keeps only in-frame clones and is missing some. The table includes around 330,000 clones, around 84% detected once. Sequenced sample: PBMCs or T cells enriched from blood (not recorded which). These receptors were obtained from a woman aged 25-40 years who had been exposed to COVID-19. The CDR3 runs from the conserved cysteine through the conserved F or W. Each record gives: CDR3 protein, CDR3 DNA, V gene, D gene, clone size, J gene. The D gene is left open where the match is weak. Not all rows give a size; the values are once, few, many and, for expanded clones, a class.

CDR3aa: CASSELGTGYSPLHF; CDR3nt: TGTGCCAGCAGTGAACTCGGGACAGGGTACTCACCCCTCCACTTT; v_gene: TRBV6-1; d_gene: TRBD1; abundance: NA; j_gene: TRBJ1-6
CDR3aa: CAWDTQGARYTF; CDR3nt: TGTGCCTGGGACACCCAGGGGGCTCGCTACACCTTC; v_gene: TRBV30; d_gene: TRBD1; abundance: NA; j_gene: TRBJ1-2
CDR3aa: CASSYSPASNEQYF; CDR3nt: TGTGCCAGCAGCTATTCCCCCGCCTCTAACGAGCAGTACTTC; v_gene: TRBV3-1/TRBV3-2; d_gene: NA; abundance: once; j_gene: TRBJ2-7
CDR3aa: CASSKGVEGYTF; CDR3nt: TGTGCCAGCAGTAAAGGGGTAGAGGGCTACACCTTC; v_gene: TRBV12-3/TRBV12-4; d_gene: NA; abundance: NA; j_gene: TRBJ1-2
CDR3aa: CASSLDSGGEGYTF; CDR3nt: TGCGCCAGCAGCTTGGATTCAGGGGGCGAAGGCTACACCTTC; v_gene: TRBV5-1; d_gene: TRBD1; abundance: NA; j_gene: TRBJ1-2
CDR3aa: CAISDRTSGTYEQYF; CDR3nt: TGTGCCATCAGTGATAGGACTAGCGGGACCTACGAGCAGTACTTC; v_gene: TRBV10-3; d_gene: TRBD2; abundance: few; j_gene: TRBJ2-7
CDR3aa: CASSLRHDNSPLHF; CDR3nt: TGTGCCAGCAGCTTAAGACATGATAATTCACCCCTCCACTTT; v_gene: TRBV7-8; d_gene: NA; abundance: NA; j_gene: TRBJ1-6
CDR3aa: CASSERGWNTGELFF; CDR3nt: TGTGCCAGCAGTGAAAGGGGGTGGAACACCGGGGAGCTGTTTTTT; v_gene: TRBV2; d_gene: NA; abundance: NA; j_gene: TRBJ2-2
CDR3aa: CASTPAGTSGTDTQYF; CDR3nt: TGTGCCAGCACGCCAGCAGGGACTAGCGGGACAGATACGCAGTATTTT; v_gene: TRBV5-4; d_gene: TRBD2; abundance: NA; j_gene: TRBJ2-3
CDR3aa: CASSPPGQRETQYF; CDR3nt: TGTGCCAGCAGCCCCCCGGGACAGAGAGAGACCCAGTACTTC; v_gene: TRBV6-2/TRBV6-3; d_gene: TRBD1; abundance: NA; j_gene: TRBJ2-5
CDR3aa: CAWSADSSNQPQHF; CDR3nt: TGTGCCTGGAGTGCAGACAGTAGCAATCAGCCCCAGCATTTT; v_gene: TRBV30; d_gene: NA; abundance: few; j_gene: TRBJ1-5
CDR3aa: CASSFSGAQPQHF; CDR3nt: TGTGCCAGCAGTTTCTCAGGGGCCCAGCCCCAGCATTTT; v_gene: TRBV28; d_gene: NA; abundance: NA; j_gene: TRBJ1-5
CDR3aa: CASSIVVAEQAGHETQYF; CDR3nt: TGTGCCAGTTCGATCGTCGTGGCCGAACAAGCGGGGCATGAGACCCAGTACTTC; v_gene: TRBV19; d_gene: TRBD2; abundance: NA; j_gene: TRBJ2-5
CDR3aa: CASKVGQGKTYEQYF; CDR3nt: TGTGCCAGCAAGGTTGGACAGGGAAAAACGTACGAGCAGTACTTC; v_gene: TRBV7-2; d_gene: TRBD1; abundance: NA; j_gene: TRBJ2-7
CDR3aa: CASSPPTNTEAFF; CDR3nt: TGTGCCAGCAGCCCACCTACGAACACTGAAGCTTTCTTT; v_gene: TRBV6-2/TRBV6-3; d_gene: NA; abundance: NA; j_gene: TRBJ1-1
CDR3aa: CASRRIETQYF; CDR3nt: TGTGCCTCTCGGAGGATCGAGACCCAGTACTTC; v_gene: TRBV24-1; d_gene: NA; abundance: NA; j_gene: TRBJ2-5
CDR3aa: CASSYRRGDQETQYF; CDR3nt: TGTGCCAGCAGTTACAGGCGGGGGGACCAAGAGACCCAGTACTTC; v_gene: TRBV6-2/TRBV6-3; d_gene: TRBD2; abundance: NA; j_gene: TRBJ2-5
CDR3aa: CASSQREGGYTF; CDR3nt: TGTGCCAGCAGCCAAAGGGAGGGAGGCTACACCTTC; v_gene: TRBV7-9; d_gene: NA; abundance: NA; j_gene: TRBJ1-2
CDR3aa: CASSGQGKTEAFF; CDR3nt: TGTGCCAGCAGCGGACAGGGAAAAACTGAAGCTTTCTTT; v_gene: TRBV2; d_gene: TRBD1; abundance: NA; j_gene: TRBJ1-1
CDR3aa: CASSRGDPGNYGYTF; CDR3nt: TGTGCCAGCAGCCGGGGGGACCCCGGAAACTATGGCTACACCTTC; v_gene: TRBV7-3; d_gene: NA; abundance: NA; j_gene: TRBJ1-2
CDR3aa: CASSPSWASVNTEAFF; CDR3nt: TGTGCCAGCTCACCATCCTGGGCGTCTGTGAACACTGAAGCTTTCTTT; v_gene: TRBV18; d_gene: NA; abundance: NA; j_gene: TRBJ1-1
CDR3aa: CASTFQGANEKLFF; CDR3nt: TGTGCCAGTACCTTTCAGGGGGCAAATGAAAAACTGTTTTTT; v_gene: TRBV28; d_gene: TRBD1; abundance: NA; j_gene: TRBJ1-4
CDR3aa: CACTGTGGNQPQHF; CDR3nt: TGTGCCTGTACCGGGACAGGGGGCAATCAGCCCCAGCATTTT; v_gene: TRBV30; d_gene: TRBD1; abundance: NA; j_gene: TRBJ1-5
CDR3aa: CASSQYSGRNQETQYF; CDR3nt: TGTGCCAGCAGCCAATATAGCGGGAGAAATCAAGAGACCCAGTACTTC; v_gene: TRBV3-1/TRBV3-2; d_gene: TRBD2; abundance: NA; j_gene: TRBJ2-5
CDR3aa: CATSDSLIAGGTSTDTQYF; CDR3nt: TGTGCCACCAGTGATTCTTTAATAGCGGGGGGGACTAGCACAGATACGCAGTATTTT; v_gene: TRBV24-1; d_gene: TRBD2; abundance: NA; j_gene: TRBJ2-3
CDR3aa: CASSAGSLETQYF; CDR3nt: TGTGCCAGCAGCGCCGGGTCATTAGAGACCCAGTACTTC; v_gene: TRBV7-8; d_gene: NA; abundance: NA; j_gene: TRBJ2-5
CDR3aa: CASSLGGGNTGELFF; CDR3nt: TGTGCCAGCAGCTTAGGCGGGGGGAACACCGGGGAGCTGTTTTTT; v_gene: TRBV11-3; d_gene: TRBD2; abundance: NA; j_gene: TRBJ2-2
CDR3aa: CASRVGQGGNQPQHF; CDR3nt: TGTGCCAGCAGGGTAGGACAGGGCGGAAATCAGCCCCAGCATTTT; v_gene: TRBV6-5; d_gene: TRBD1; abundance: NA; j_gene: TRBJ1-5
CDR3aa: CASTGRGLYEEQFF; CDR3nt: TGTGCCAGCACGGGCAGGGGCTTATACGAGGAGCAGTTCTTC; v_gene: TRBV27; d_gene: NA; abundance: NA; j_gene: TRBJ2-1
CDR3aa: CAWRQTGGDNYGYTF; CDR3nt: TGTGCCTGGAGGCAAACGGGGGGGGACAACTATGGCTACACCTTC; v_gene: TRBV30; d_gene: NA; abundance: NA; j_gene: TRBJ1-2
CDR3aa: CASSSGTSAYRVETQYF; CDR3nt: TGTGCTAGCAGCTCAGGGACTAGCGCCTACAGGGTGGAGACCCAGTACTTC; v_gene: TRBV7-7; d_gene: TRBD2; abundance: NA; j_gene: TRBJ2-5
CDR3aa: CASSSGQELYGYTF; CDR3nt: TGTGCCAGCAGCTCGGGACAGGAACTCTATGGCTACACCTTC; v_gene: TRBV11-2; d_gene: TRBD1; abundance: few; j_gene: TRBJ1-2
CDR3aa: CASSQRGEGRGEQFF; CDR3nt: TGTGCCAGCAGCCAGAGGGGGGAGGGCCGGGGTGAGCAGTTCTTC; v_gene: TRBV14; d_gene: NA; abundance: NA; j_gene: TRBJ2-1
CDR3aa: CASSKELNQPQHF; CDR3nt: TGTGCCAGTAGTAAGGAGCTTAATCAGCCCCAGCATTTT; v_gene: TRBV19; d_gene: NA; abundance: NA; j_gene: TRBJ1-5
CDR3aa: CASSGPGLYGEQFF; CDR3nt: TGTGCCAGCAGCGGACCGGGACTATATGGTGAGCAGTTCTTC; v_gene: TRBV13; d_gene: TRBD2; abundance: NA; j_gene: TRBJ2-1
CDR3aa: CASSVGTGAYEQYF; CDR3nt: TGTGCCAGCAGCGTAGGGACAGGGGCCTACGAGCAGTACTTC; v_gene: TRBV9; d_gene: TRBD1; abundance: NA; j_gene: TRBJ2-7
CDR3aa: CASSRPFFGTESYEQYF; CDR3nt: TGTGCCAGCAGTCGCCCGTTTTTTGGGACTGAGTCATACGAGCAGTACTTC; v_gene: TRBV6-6; d_gene: NA; abundance: few; j_gene: TRBJ2-7
CDR3aa: CASSFLQGEAFF; CDR3nt: TGTGCCAGCAGCTTCCTACAGGGTGAAGCTTTCTTT; v_gene: TRBV13; d_gene: NA; abundance: NA; j_gene: TRBJ1-1
CDR3aa: CASSERGGGGYGYTF; CDR3nt: TGTGCCAGCAGTGAACGAGGAGGGGGCGGCTATGGCTACACCTTC; v_gene: TRBV2; d_gene: TRBD1; abundance: NA; j_gene: TRBJ1-2
CDR3aa: CASSRRDSSNYGYTF; CDR3nt: TGCGCCAGCAGCCGCCGGGACTCCTCTAACTATGGCTACACCTTC; v_gene: TRBV5-1; d_gene: NA; abundance: NA; j_gene: TRBJ1-2
CDR3aa: CASSPSDRVVYEQYF; CDR3nt: TGTGCCAGCAGTCCCTCCGACAGGGTTGTCTACGAGCAGTACTTC; v_gene: TRBV28; d_gene: TRBD1; abundance: NA; j_gene: TRBJ2-7
CDR3aa: CASSMDRGDYGYTF; CDR3nt: TGTGCCAGTAGTATGGACAGGGGAGACTATGGCTACACCTTC; v_gene: TRBV19; d_gene: TRBD1; abundance: few; j_gene: TRBJ1-2
CDR3aa: CASSPLGPAYEQYF; CDR3nt: TGTGCCAGCAGTCCACTAGGGCCAGCCTACGAGCAGTACTTC; v_gene: TRBV6-5; d_gene: NA; abundance: NA; j_gene: TRBJ2-7
CDR3aa: CSVAGAGIEQYF; CDR3nt: TGCAGCGTTGCAGGGGCCGGAATCGAGCAGTACTTC; v_gene: TRBV29-1; d_gene: NA; abundance: NA; j_gene: TRBJ2-7
CDR3aa: CASARGKGNEQFF; CDR3nt: TGTGCCAGCGCGAGGGGGAAAGGCAATGAGCAGTTCTTC; v_gene: TRBV10-3; d_gene: NA; abundance: NA; j_gene: TRBJ2-1
CDR3aa: CASSLGSGGQETQYF; CDR3nt: TGTGCCAGCAGCTTAGGTAGCGGGGGTCAAGAGACCCAGTACTTC; v_gene: TRBV7-8; d_gene: TRBD2; abundance: NA; j_gene: TRBJ2-5
CDR3aa: CASSSTGIYSPLHF; CDR3nt: TGTGCCAGCAGCTCTACAGGGATTTATTCACCCCTCCACTTT; v_gene: TRBV12-1; d_gene: NA; abundance: NA; j_gene: TRBJ1-6
CDR3aa: CASSPLGTGGRAEAFF; CDR3nt: TGTGCCAGCTCACCACTGGGGACAGGGGGCAGGGCTGAAGCTTTCTTT; v_gene: TRBV18; d_gene: TRBD1; abundance: NA; j_gene: TRBJ1-1
CDR3aa: CAWTGNMDTEAFF; CDR3nt: TGTGCTTGGACAGGGAATATGGACACTGAAGCTTTCTTT; v_gene: TRBV30; d_gene: TRBD1; abundance: few; j_gene: TRBJ1-1
CDR3aa: CASSEVAQGETGRSPLHF; CDR3nt: TGTGCCAGCAGTGAAGTCGCTCAAGGAGAGACAGGGCGGTCACCCCTCCACTTT; v_gene: TRBV6-1; d_gene: TRBD1; abundance: NA; j_gene: TRBJ1-6
CDR3aa: CASSGGTGAGNTIYF; CDR3nt: TGTGCCAGCAGCGGGGGGACAGGGGCTGGAAACACCATATATTTT; v_gene: TRBV9; d_gene: TRBD1; abundance: NA; j_gene: TRBJ1-3
CDR3aa: CASHRKGVTEAFF; CDR3nt: TGTGCCTCCCACCGGAAGGGGGTCACTGAAGCTTTCTTT; v_gene: TRBV18; d_gene: NA; abundance: NA; j_gene: TRBJ1-1
CDR3aa: CASSQDLGVASNQPQHF; CDR3nt: TGTGCCAGCAGCCAAGATCTAGGGGTTGCGAGCAATCAGCCCCAGCATTTT; v_gene: TRBV3-1/TRBV3-2; d_gene: NA; abundance: NA; j_gene: TRBJ1-5
CDR3aa: CSVEGTIIYEQYF; CDR3nt: TGCAGCGTTGAGGGGACTATCATATACGAGCAGTACTTC; v_gene: TRBV29-1; d_gene: TRBD2; abundance: NA; j_gene: TRBJ2-7
CDR3aa: CASLDDRGLIIPTPEQYF; CDR3nt: TGTGCCAGCCTCGACGACAGGGGGCTAATAATCCCTACCCCCGAGCAGTACTTC; v_gene: TRBV2; d_gene: TRBD1; abundance: NA; j_gene: TRBJ2-7
CDR3aa: CASGRGSSSYNSPLHF; CDR3nt: TGTGCCAGCGGGAGAGGCAGTAGTTCCTATAATTCACCCCTCCACTTT; v_gene: TRBV9; d_gene: NA; abundance: few; j_gene: TRBJ1-6
CDR3aa: CASSLMGGQGSDYGYTF; CDR3nt: TGTGCCAGCAGCTTAATGGGGGGACAGGGATCAGACTATGGCTACACCTTC; v_gene: TRBV7-3; d_gene: TRBD1; abundance: NA; j_gene: TRBJ1-2
CDR3aa: CASSQEARDSSNQPQHF; CDR3nt: TGTGCCAGCAGCCAAGAGGCGCGGGACAGTAGCAATCAGCCCCAGCATTTT; v_gene: TRBV3-1/TRBV3-2; d_gene: TRBD1; abundance: NA; j_gene: TRBJ1-5